This TCR beta chain comes out of a study of blood T cell repertoires in COVID-19. Germline CDR1 is SSHAT and CDR2 is FNYEAQ (reference sequence). CDR3 length equals 14 residues. The V and J ends lost 1 base and 5 bases respectively, with 9 bases between them. Participants came from about two dozen US areas, aged about 18 to 100 years. Per the original data handling: Reference gene primer amplification in the assay estimated nucleated cell counts. This table comes from immunoSEQ multiplex PCR, and its TCRdb copy is limited to in-frame clones, with some not included. V, J and clone size were drawn from that table, and D and trimming were deduced from the DNA. Among under 300,000 clones listed, roughly 84% were seen once.

The V and J genes are TRBV7-7 and TRBJ2-1; D possibly corresponds to TRBD1 (6 bases). The sequencing input was PBMCs or T cells enriched from blood (not recorded which). This receptor was taken from a woman aged 45-59 years who had been exposed to COVID-19. The DNA of the CDR3 is TGTGCCAGCAGCTTAGGGGGGCCCGACAATGAGCAGTTCTTC. It encodes CASSLGGPDNEQFF.